This T cell receptor beta chain was documented in a study of Ad26.COV2.S vaccination and SARS-CoV-2 variants. Study details: Among those in the COV1001 Ad26.COV2.S trial arm was the donor. Intramuscular Ad26.COV2.S at 5x10^10 or 1x10^11 viral particles. The study's findings and limits: Spike-specific TCR breadth ran higher among vaccine recipients than placebo recipients. Post-vaccination spike-specific CD8+ and CD4+ T cell responses reportedly had substantial breadth.

Treatment reported: around 19 received Ad26.COV2.S at low or high dose, single or two shots; about 5 received placebo; per-sample allocation not given. Material that was analyzed had been drawn on day 63 after the first vaccine or placebo injection. Produced via immunoSEQ multiplex PCR; TCRdb's table is partial and in-frame only. The sample holds about 350,000 clones, 86% seen once. On this clone: The antigen is undetermined. One end of the junction varies from germline; a read error may be responsible.

In germline, CDR1 is SGHRS, CDR2 YFSETQ. The CDR3 loop spans 14 amino acids. The rearrangement uses TRBV5-1 and TRBJ2-1; TRBD2 aligns across 7 bases. Sequencing used peripheral blood, obtained in a trial of Ad26.COV2.S vaccine versus placebo. This TCR derives from a person between 18 and 65 years old who received the Ad26.COV2.S COVID-19 vaccine or a placebo. CDR3 sequence: CASSLVGGPPLAVF. The CDR3 DNA is TGCGCCAGCAGCTTGGTGGGAGGGCCCCCTTTGGCGGTCTTC.